This T cell receptor (beta chain) was retrieved from a study of early T cells in non-severe SARS-CoV-2 infection. In the study overall: Bulk RNA taken from unsorted whole blood was sequenced, leaving chains unpaired. Overall study results and limits: VDJdb-based matching was biased toward anti-spike CD8 responses and missed private and CD4 specificities.

Attachment of unique molecular identifiers was made to individual cDNA molecules. TCRdb recomputed calls from the 5' RACE reads with MiXCR, one row per CDR3 protein. The table has about 100,000 distinct CDR3 sequences, 11% seen once. From germline, CDR1 is MDHEN and CDR2 SYDVKM. V was shortened by 2 bases and J by 4 bases, with 9 bases between the two germline ends. The length of the CDR3 is 14 residues. About this clonotype itself: Its specificity is not known.

The clonotype was recovered from an adult who was a healthcare worker with PCR-confirmed SARS-CoV-2 infection or an uninfected control (not recorded which). Sequencing input: whole blood. The rearrangement joins TRBV28 to TRBJ2-1; D is uncertain. The CDR3 reads CASSLAVRYNEQFF. DNA of the CDR3: TGTGCCAGCAGTTTAGCGGTTCGATACAATGAGCAGTTCTTC.